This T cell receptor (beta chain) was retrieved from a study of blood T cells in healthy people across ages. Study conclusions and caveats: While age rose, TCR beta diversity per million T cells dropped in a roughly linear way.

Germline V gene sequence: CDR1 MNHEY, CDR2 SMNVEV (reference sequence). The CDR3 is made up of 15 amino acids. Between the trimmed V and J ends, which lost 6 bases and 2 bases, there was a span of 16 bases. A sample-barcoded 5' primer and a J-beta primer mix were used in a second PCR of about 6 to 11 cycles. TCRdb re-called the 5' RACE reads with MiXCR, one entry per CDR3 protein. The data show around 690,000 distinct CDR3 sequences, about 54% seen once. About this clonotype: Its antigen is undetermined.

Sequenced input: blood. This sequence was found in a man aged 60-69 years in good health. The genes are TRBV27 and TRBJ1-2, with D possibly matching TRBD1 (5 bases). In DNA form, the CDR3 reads TGTGCCAGCAGGCCCCAGGGTGAGGGGAACTATGGCTACACCTTC. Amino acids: CASRPQGEGNYGYTF.